The 2 T cell receptor beta chains given below trace back to one sample, sequenced in a study of T cell changes during pregnancy in multiple sclerosis. The data were produced by immunoSEQ multiplex PCR, yet TCRdb's version contains in-frame clones alone and is incomplete. The sample holds approximately 74,000 clones; 70% to 90% are singletons and the top ten take around 3%. This sample comprised peripheral blood, obtained before pregnancy. The source is a female donor with multiple sclerosis, enrolled in a pregnancy study.

This clone has only one observation. The chain recombines TRBV15 with TRBJ2-1; D gene uncertain. The V gene's germline CDR1 is LNHNV and CDR2 YYDKDF (reference sequence). The CDR3 length is 15 residues. Trimming removed 0 bases from V and 8 bases from J, with 14 bases in between. CDR3 DNA: TGTGCCACCAGCAGAGATTCCGGTCAAGTGGATGAGCAGTTCTTC. It translates to CATSRDSGQVDEQFF.

This clone was found once. The chain uses TRBV5-1 and TRBJ2-1, with 9 positions matching TRBD2. The V gene end was trimmed by 0 bases and the J gene end by 6 bases; junction bases not matched to a gene: 4. CDR1 and CDR2 (germline): SGHRS, YFSETQ. CDR3 length: 15 amino acids. The CDR3 sequence is CASSLVGTSFNEQFF. The CDR3 DNA reads TGCGCCAGCAGCTTGGTAGGGACTAGCTTCAATGAGCAGTTCTTC. The entire variable domain, with the rest obtained from reference TRBV5-1 and TRBJ2-1, is as follows: KAGVTQTPRYLIKTRGQQVTLSCSPISGHRSVSWYQQTPGQGLQFLFEYFSETQRNKGNFPGRFSGRQFSNSRSEMNVSTLELGDSALYLCASSLVGTSFNEQFFGPGTRLTVL.